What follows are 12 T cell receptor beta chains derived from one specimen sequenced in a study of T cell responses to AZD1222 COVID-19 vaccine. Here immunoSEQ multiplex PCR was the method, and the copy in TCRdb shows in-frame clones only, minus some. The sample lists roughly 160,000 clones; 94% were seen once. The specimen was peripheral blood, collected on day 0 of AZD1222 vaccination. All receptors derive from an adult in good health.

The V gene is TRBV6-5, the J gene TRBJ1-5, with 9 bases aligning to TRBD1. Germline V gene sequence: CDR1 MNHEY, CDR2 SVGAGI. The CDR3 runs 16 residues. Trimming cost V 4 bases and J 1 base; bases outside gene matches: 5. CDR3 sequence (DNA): TGTGCCAGCAGTTCACGGACAGGGGTGAGCAATCAGCCCCAGCATTTT. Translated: CASSSRTGVSNQPQHF.

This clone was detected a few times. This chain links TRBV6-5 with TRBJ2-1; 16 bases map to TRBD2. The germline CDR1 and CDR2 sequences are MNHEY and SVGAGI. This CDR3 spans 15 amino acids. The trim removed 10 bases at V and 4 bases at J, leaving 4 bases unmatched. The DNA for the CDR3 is TGTGCCATTGAGGGACTAGCGGGAGGGTACAATGAGCAGTTCTTC. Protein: CAIEGLAGGYNEQFF.

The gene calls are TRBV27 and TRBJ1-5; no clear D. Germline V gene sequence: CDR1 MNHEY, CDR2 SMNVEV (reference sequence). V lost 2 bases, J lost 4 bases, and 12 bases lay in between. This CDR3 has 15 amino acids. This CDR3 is CASSLIGNPNQPQHF. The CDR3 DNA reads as TGTGCCAGCAGTTTAATAGGGAACCCAAATCAGCCCCAGCATTTT.

The CDR3 spells CASSQERGTQTGNTIYF. The CDR3 DNA reads TGCGCCAGCAGCCAAGAACGGGGGACGCAGACTGGAAACACCATATATTTT. The chain couples TRBV4-1 to TRBJ1-3; D perhaps matches TRBD1 (5 bases). Germline lookup yields CDR1 MGHRA and CDR2 YSYEKL. V was clipped by 0 bases and J by 2 bases, with 14 bases between them. The CDR3 loop spans 17 amino acids.

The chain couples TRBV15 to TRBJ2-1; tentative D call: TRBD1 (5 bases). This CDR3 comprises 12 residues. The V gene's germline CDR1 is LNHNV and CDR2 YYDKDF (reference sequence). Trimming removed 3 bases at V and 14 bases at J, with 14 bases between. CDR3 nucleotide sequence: TGTGCCACCAGCAGGGACACCTCTCTGAAGTTCTTC. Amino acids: CATSRDTSLKFF.

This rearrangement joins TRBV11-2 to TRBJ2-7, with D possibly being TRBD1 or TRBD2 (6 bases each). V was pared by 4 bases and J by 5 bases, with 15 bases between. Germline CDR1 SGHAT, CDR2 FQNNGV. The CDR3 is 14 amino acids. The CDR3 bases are TGTGCCAGCAGCTCCCTCTCGGGGGCCCACGAGCAGTACTTC. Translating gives CASSSLSGAHEQYF.

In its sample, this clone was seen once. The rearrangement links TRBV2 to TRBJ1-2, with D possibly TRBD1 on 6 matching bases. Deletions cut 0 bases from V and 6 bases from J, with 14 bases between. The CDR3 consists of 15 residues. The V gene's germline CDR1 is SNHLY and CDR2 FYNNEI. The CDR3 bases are TGTGCCAGCAGTGAAGCGCCACAGGCAGGGGATGGCTACACCTTC. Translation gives CASSEAPQAGDGYTF.

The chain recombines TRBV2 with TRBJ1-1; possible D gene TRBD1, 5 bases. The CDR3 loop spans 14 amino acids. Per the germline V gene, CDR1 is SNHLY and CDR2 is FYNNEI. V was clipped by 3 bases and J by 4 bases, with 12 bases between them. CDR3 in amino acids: CASSDSGRSTEAFF. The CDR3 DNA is TGTGCCAGCAGTGATTCGGGGCGGAGCACTGAAGCTTTCTTT.

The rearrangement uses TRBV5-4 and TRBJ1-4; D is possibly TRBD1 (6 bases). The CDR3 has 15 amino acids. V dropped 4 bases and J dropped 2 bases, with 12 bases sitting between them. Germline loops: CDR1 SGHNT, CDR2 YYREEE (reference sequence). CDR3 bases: TGTGCCAGCAGCAGGGGGGGAATGACTAATGAAAAACTGTTTTTT. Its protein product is CASSRGGMTNEKLFF.

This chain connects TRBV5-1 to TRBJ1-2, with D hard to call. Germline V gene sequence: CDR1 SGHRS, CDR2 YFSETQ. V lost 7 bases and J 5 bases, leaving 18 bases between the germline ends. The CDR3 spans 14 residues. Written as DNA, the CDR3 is TGCGCCAGCGGACCGGGCCTAAAGTCTTATGGCTACACCTTC. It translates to CASGPGLKSYGYTF.

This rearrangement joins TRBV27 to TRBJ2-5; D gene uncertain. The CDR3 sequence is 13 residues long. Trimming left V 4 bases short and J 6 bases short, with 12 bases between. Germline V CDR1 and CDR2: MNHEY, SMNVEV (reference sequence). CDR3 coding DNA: TGTGCCAGCAGTTCCGACATAGGGAAGACCCAGTACTTC. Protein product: CASSSDIGKTQYF.

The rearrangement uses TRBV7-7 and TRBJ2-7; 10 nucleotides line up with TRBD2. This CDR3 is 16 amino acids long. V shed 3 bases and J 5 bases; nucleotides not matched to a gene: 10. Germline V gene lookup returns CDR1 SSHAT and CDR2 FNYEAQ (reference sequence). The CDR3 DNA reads TGTGCCAGCAGCTTCCCTAGGCGCCTAGCGGGAGACGAGCAGTACTTC. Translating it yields CASSFPRRLAGDEQYF.